The clone carrying this T cell receptor beta chain was seen just once. Its target is unknown. The sample comes from a study of T cell repertoires in cytomegalovirus infection. Broader study findings: Clonotype analysis showed dominance of the ex vivo response by HLA-C-restricted CMV-specific TCR beta clonotypes.

TCRdb re-analysed the reads in MiXCR, keeping a single row per CDR3 protein. The data hold hundreds of thousands of distinct CDR3 sequences, with 15% to 20% observed a single time. Deletions cut 2 bases from V and 0 bases from J, with 15 bases between. This CDR3 contains 17 residues. The germline CDR1 and CDR2 sequences are SGHRS and YFSETQ. The sample consisted of PBMCs. The J gene is TRBJ2-1, the V gene TRBV5-1; TRBD2 is a possible D gene (6 bases). This TCR was sampled from a human donor in good health (CMV status not recorded). Some clones in this sample may be carry-over from other donors' samples. The CDR3 loop reads CASSFPVAGSSYNEQFF. CDR3 in DNA: TGCGCCAGCAGCTTCCCGGTCGCGGGGAGCTCCTACAATGAGCAGTTCTTC.